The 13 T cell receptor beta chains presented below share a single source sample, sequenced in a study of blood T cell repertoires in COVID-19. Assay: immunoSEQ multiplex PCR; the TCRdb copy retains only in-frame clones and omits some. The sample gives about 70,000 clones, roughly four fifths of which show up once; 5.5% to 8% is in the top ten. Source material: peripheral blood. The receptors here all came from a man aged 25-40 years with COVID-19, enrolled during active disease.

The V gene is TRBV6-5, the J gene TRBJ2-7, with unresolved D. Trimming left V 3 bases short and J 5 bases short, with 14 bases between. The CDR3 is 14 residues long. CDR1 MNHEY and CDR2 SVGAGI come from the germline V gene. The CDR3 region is CASSYNAQANEQYF. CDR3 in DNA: TGTGCCAGCAGTTATAATGCGCAGGCAAACGAGCAGTACTTC.

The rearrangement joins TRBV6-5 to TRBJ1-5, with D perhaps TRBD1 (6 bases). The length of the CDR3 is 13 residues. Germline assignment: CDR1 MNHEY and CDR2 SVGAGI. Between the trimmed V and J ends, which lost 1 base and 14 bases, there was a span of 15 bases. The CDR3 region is CASSYYEGGEKHF. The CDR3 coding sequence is TGTGCCAGCAGTTACTATGAGGGGGGGGAAAAGCATTTT.

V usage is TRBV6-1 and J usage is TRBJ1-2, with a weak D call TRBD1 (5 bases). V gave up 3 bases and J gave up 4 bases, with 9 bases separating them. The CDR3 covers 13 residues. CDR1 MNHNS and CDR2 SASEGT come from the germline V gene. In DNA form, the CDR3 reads TGTGCCAGCAGTGACAGGGTCCGCTATGGCTACACCTTC. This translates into CASSDRVRYGYTF.

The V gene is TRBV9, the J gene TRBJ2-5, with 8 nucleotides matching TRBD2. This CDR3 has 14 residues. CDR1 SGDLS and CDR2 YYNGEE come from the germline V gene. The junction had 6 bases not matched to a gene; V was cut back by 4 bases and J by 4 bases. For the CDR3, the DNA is TGTGCCAGCAGCACCGGGACTAGGGGAGAGACCCAGTACTTC. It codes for CASSTGTRGETQYF.

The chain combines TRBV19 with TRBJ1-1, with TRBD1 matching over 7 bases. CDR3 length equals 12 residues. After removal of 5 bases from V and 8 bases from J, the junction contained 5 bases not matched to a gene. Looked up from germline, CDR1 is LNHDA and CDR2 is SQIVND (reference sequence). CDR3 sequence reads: CASSSQDREAFF. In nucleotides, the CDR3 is TGTGCCAGTAGTTCGCAGGACAGGGAAGCTTTCTTT.

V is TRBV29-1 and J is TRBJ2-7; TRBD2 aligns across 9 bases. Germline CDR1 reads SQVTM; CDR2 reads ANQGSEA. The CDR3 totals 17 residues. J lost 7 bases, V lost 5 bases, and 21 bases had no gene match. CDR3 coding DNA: TGCAGCGTTAATGGGGGGGAAGGGGTAGCGGGAGCGAGAGAGCAGTACTTC. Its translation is CSVNGGEGVAGAREQYF.

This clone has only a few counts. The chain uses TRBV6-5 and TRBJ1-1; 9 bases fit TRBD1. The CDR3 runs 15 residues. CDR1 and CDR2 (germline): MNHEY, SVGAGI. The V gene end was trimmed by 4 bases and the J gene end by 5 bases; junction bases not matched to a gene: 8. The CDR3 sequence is CASSFLGQGETEAFF. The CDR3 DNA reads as TGTGCCAGCAGTTTCCTGGGACAGGGAGAAACTGAAGCTTTCTTT.

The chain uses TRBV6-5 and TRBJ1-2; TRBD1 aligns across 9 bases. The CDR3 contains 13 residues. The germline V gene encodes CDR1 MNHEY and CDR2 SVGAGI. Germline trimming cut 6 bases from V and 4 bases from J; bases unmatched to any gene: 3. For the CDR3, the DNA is TGTGCCAGCAGGGACAGGGGATTCTATGGCTACACCTTC. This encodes CASRDRGFYGYTF.

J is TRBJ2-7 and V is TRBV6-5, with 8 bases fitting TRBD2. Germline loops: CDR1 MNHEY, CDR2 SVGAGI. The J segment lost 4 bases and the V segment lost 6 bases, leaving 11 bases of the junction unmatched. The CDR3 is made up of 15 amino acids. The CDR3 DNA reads TGTGCCAGCAGGAAGTCAGCGGGAGCGAGTTACGAGCAGTACTTC. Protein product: CASRKSAGASYEQYF.

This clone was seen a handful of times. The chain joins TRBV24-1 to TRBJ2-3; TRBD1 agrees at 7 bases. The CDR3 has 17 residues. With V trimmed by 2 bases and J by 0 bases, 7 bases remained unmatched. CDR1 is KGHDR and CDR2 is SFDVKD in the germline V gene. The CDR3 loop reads CATSDSQRTGSTDTQYF. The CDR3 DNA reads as TGTGCCACCAGTGATTCTCAGCGGACAGGTAGCACAGATACGCAGTATTTT.

The CDR3 is CSASDRGAYGYTF. CDR3 coding DNA: TGCAGTGCTAGTGACAGGGGCGCATATGGCTACACCTTC. The V gene is TRBV20-1, the J gene TRBJ1-2; TRBD1 agrees at 8 bases. The CDR3 contains 13 residues. V lost 3 bases, J lost 5 bases, and 5 bases stayed unmatched. Per the germline V gene, CDR1 is DFQATT and CDR2 is SNEGSKA (reference sequence).

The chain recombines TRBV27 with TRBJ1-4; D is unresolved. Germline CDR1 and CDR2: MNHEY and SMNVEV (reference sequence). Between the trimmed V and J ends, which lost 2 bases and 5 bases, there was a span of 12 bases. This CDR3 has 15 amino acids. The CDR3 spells CASSLRGSSNEKLFF. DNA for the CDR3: TGTGCCAGCAGTTTACGGGGAAGTTCAAATGAAAAACTGTTTTTT.

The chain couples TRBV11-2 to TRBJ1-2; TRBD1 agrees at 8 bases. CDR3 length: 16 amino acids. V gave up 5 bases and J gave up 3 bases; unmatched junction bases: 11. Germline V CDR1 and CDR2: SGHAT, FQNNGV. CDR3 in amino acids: CASSPNSGQADYGYTF. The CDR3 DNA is TGTGCCAGCAGCCCGAATTCGGGACAGGCAGACTATGGCTACACCTTC. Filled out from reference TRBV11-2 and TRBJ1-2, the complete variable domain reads EAGVAQSPRYKIIEKRQSVAFWCNPISGHATLYWYQQILGQGPKLLIQFQNNGVVDDSQLPKDRFSAERLKGVDSTLKIQPAKLEDSAVYLCASSPNSGQADYGYTFGSGTRLTVV.